This T cell receptor beta chain derives from a study of blood T cell repertoires in COVID-19. Study summary: The United States, Italy and Spain were the sources of the acute and convalescent COVID-19 samples. The analysed material was cDNA or gDNA that came from T cells, B-cell-depleted T cells, or PBMCs.

The CDR3 loop spans 16 amino acids. With 5 bases clipped from V and 9 bases from J, the junction kept 9 bases outside the gene matches. Germline-derived CDR1 and CDR2 are MNHEY and SVGEGT. In the original processing: Reference gene primers were amplified, and this amplification served to estimate nucleated cell counts. Here immunoSEQ multiplex PCR was the method, and the copy in TCRdb shows in-frame clones only, minus some. Clone size and V and J calls were adopted from that table, with D and trimming inferred from the DNA. Of around 170,000 clones listed, around 83% were seen once; the top ten hold roughly 7%.

The sequenced material came from peripheral blood. The receptor comes from a man aged 45 to 65 with active or convalescent COVID-19. The V call is TRBV6-2 or TRBV6-3, the J call TRBJ2-1; 14 bases agree with TRBD2. CDR3 in DNA: TGTGCCAGCAGTAAGGGACTAGCGGGGGAAGAAGGTGAGCAGTTCTTC. Encoded protein: CASSKGLAGEEGEQFF.